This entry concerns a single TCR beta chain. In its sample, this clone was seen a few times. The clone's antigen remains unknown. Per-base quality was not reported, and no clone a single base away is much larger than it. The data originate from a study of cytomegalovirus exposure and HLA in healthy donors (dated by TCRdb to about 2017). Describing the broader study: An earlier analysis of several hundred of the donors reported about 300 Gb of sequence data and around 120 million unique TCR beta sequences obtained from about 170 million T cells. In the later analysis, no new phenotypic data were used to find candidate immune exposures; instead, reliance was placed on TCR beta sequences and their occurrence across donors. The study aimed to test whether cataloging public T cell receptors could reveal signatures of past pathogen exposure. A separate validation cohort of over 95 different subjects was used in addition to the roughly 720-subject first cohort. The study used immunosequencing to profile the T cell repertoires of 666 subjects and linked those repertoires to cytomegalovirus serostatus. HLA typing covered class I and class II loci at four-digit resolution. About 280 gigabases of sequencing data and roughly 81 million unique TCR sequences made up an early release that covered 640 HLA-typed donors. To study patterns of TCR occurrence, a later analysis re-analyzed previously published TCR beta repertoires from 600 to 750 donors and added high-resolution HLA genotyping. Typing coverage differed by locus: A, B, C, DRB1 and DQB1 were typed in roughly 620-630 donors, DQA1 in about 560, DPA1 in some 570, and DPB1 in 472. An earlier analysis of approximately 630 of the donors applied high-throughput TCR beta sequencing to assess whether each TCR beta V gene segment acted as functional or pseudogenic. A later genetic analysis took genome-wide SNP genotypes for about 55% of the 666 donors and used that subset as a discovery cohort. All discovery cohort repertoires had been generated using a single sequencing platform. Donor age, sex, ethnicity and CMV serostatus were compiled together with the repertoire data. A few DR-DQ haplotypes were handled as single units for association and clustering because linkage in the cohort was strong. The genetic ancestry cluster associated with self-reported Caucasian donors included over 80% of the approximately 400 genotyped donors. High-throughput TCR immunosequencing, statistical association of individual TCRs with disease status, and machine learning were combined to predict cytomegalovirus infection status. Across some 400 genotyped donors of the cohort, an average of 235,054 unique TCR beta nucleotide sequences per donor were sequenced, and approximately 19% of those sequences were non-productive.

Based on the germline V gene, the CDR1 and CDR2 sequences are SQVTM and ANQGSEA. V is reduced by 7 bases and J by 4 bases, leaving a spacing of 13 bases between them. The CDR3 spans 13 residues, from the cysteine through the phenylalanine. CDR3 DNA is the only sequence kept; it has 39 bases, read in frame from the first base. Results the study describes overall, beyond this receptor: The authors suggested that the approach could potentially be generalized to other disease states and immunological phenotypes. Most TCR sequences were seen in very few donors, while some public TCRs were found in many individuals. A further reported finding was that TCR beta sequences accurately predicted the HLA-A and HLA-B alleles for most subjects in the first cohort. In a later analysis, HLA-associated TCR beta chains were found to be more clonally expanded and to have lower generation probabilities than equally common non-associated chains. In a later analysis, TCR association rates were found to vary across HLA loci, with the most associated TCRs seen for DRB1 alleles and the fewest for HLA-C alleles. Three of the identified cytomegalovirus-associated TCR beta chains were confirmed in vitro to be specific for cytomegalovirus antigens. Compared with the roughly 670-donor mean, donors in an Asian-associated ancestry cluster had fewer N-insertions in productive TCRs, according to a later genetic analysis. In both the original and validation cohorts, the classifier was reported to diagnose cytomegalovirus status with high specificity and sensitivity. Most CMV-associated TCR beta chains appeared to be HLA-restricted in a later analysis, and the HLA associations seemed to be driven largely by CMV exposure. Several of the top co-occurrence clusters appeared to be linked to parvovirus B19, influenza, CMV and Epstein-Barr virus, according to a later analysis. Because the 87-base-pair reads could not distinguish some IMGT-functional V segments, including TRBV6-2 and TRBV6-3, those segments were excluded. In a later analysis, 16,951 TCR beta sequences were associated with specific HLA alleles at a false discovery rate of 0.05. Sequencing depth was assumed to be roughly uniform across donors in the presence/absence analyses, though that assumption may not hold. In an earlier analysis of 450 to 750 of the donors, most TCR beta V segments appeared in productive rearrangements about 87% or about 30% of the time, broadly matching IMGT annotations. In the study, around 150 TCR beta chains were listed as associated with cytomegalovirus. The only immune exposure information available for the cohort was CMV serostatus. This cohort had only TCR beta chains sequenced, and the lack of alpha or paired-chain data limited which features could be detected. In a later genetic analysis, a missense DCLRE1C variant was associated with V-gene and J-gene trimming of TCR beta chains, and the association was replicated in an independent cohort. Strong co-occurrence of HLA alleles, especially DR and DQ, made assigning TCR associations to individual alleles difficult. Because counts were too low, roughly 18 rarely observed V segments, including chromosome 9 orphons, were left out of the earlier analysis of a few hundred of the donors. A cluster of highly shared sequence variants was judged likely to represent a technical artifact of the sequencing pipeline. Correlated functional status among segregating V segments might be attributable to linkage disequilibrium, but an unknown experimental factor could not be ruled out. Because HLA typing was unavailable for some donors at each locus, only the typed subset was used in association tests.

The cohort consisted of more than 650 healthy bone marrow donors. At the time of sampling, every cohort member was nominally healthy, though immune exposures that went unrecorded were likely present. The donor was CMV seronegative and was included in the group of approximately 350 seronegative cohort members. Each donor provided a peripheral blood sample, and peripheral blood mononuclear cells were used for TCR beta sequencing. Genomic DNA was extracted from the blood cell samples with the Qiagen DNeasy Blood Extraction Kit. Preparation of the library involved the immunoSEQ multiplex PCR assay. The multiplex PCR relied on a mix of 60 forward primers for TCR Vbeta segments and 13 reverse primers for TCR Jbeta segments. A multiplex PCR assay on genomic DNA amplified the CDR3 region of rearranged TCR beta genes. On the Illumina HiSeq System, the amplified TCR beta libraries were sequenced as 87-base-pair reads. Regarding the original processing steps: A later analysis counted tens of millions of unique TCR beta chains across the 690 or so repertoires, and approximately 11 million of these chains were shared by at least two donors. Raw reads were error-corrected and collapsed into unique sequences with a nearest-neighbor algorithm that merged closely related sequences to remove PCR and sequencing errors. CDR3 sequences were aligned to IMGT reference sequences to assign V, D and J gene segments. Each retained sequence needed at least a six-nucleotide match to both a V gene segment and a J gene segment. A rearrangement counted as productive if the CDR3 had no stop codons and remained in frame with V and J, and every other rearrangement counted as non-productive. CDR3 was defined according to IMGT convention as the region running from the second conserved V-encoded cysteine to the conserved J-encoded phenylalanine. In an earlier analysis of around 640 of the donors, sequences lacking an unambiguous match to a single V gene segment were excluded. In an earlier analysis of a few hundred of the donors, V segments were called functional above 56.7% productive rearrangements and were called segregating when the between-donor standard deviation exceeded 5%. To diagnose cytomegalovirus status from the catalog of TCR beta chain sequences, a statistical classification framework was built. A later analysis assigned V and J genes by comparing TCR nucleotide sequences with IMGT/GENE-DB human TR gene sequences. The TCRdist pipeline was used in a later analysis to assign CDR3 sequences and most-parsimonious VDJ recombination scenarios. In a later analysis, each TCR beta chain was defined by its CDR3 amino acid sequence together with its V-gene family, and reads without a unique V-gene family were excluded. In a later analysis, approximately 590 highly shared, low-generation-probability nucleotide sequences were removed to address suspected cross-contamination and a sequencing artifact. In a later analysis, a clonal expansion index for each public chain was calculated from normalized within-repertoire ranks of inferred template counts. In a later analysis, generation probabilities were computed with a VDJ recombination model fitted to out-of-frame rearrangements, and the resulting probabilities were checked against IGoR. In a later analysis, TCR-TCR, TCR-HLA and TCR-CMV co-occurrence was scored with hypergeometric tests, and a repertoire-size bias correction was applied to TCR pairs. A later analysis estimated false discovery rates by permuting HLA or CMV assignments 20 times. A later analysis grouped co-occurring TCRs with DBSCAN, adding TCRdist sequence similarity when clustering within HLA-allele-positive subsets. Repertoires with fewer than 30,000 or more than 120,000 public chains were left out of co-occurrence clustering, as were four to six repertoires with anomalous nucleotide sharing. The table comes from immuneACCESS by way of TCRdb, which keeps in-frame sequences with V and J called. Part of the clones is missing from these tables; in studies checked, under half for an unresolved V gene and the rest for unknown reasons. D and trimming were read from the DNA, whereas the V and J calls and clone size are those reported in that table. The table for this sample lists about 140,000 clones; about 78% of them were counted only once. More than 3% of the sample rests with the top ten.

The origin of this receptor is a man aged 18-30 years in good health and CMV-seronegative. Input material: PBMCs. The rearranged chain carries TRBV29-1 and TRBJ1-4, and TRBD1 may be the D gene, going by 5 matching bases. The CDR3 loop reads CSGKQADNEKLFF. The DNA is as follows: TGCAGCGGAAAACAGGCGGATAATGAAAAACTGTTTTTT.